This entry lists 2 T cell receptor beta chains sequenced from one sample in a study of blood T cell repertoires in COVID-19. Assay: immunoSEQ multiplex PCR; the TCRdb copy retains only in-frame clones and omits some. The sample lists around 140,000 clones; roughly 84% were seen once. Material: peripheral blood. Every receptor here comes from a human donor in a cohort sampled during active COVID-19.

The chain employs TRBV4-1 and TRBJ2-3, with 7 bases matching TRBD1. The CDR3 sequence is 16 residues long. V shed 4 bases and J 4 bases; nucleotides not matched to a gene: 11. Germline CDR1 reads MGHRA; CDR2 reads YSYEKL. The CDR3 protein is CASSREWDSPSDTQYF. The CDR3 DNA is TGCGCCAGCAGCCGAGAGTGGGACAGCCCCTCAGATACGCAGTATTTT.

The chain carries TRBV14 and TRBJ1-2; the D gene is possibly TRBD1 (5 bases). The CDR3 length is 16 residues. Germline V gene lookup returns CDR1 SGHDN and CDR2 FVKESK. V was cut by 1 base and J by 5 bases, with 17 bases left in between. The CDR3 protein is CASSQVPGGGTYGYTF. The CDR3 coding sequence is TGTGCCAGCAGCCAAGTCCCCGGGGGGGGTACTTATGGCTACACCTTC.